The 10 T cell receptor beta chains in this list originate from one sample, sequenced in a study of blood T cells in healthy people across ages. The use of a sample-barcoded 5' primer and a J-beta primer mix characterized a second PCR of roughly 6 to 12 cycles. TCRdb analysed the 5' RACE reads with MiXCR anew, one entry per CDR3 protein. The sample lists 870,000 or so distinct CDR3 sequences; about 30% were seen once. Sequencing was done on a sample of blood. Receptors were obtained from a woman of 80 years or more in good health.

The table lists this clonotype with many counts. This chain joins TRBV12-3 or TRBV12-4 and TRBJ2-1, with TRBD2 matching over 8 bases. CDR3 length: 16 residues. Trimming at V came to 6 bases and at J to 0 bases, leaving 7 bases not matched to a gene. The CDR3 region has the DNA TGTGCCAGCAGGGGAGTAGCGGGGAGCTCCTACAATGAGCAGTTCTTC. The encoded protein is CASRGVAGSSYNEQFF.

The genes are TRBV7-2 and TRBJ1-1; D call uncertain. Germline loops: CDR1 SGHTA, CDR2 FQGNSA. The CDR3 sequence is 16 residues long. Trimming removed 7 bases at V and 8 bases at J, with 26 bases between. The CDR3 loop reads CASISLESAGFGEAFF. The CDR3 nucleotides read TGTGCCAGCATATCCTTAGAATCGGCGGGGTTCGGGGAAGCTTTCTTT.

This clonotype was seen a handful of times. This chain uses TRBV7-8 with TRBJ2-4; the D gene is possibly TRBD1 (5 bases). The V end lost 8 bases, the J end lost 0 bases, and 8 bases lay between the germline ends. The CDR3 runs 13 residues. Germline CDR1 and CDR2: SGHVS and FQNEAQ. CDR3 in DNA: TGTGCCAGCGCAGGGATAGCCAAAAACATTCAGTACTTC. Protein product: CASAGIAKNIQYF.

Ten or more counts support this clonotype. The chain has TRBV12-3 or TRBV12-4 and TRBJ2-3, with a possible D match to TRBD2 (6 bases). The V gene lost 8 bases and the J gene lost 0 bases, with 12 bases spanning the gap. This CDR3 has 14 amino acids. In DNA form, the CDR3 reads TGTGCCAGCTTTTTCAGCGGGAGCACAGATACGCAGTATTTT. It translates to CASFFSGSTDTQYF.

This clonotype appeared many times. V gene TRBV7-9 combines with J gene TRBJ2-7, with D possibly TRBD2 on 7 matching bases. V was pared by 3 bases and J by 12 bases, with 15 bases between. The CDR3 has 12 residues. Germline V gene lookup returns CDR1 SEHNR and CDR2 FQNEAQ (reference sequence). CDR3 sequence (DNA): TGTGCCAGCAGCTTGGGGGCGGGGGTTTTGTACTTC. Its protein product is CASSLGAGVLYF.

This clonotype came up many times. V usage is TRBV10-3 and J usage is TRBJ2-7, with TRBD1 matching over 10 bases. The ends lost 9 bases at V and 2 bases at J; junction bases unmatched: 4. The CDR3 loop spans 13 amino acids. CDR1 and CDR2 (germline): ENHRY, SYGVKD. This chain's CDR3 is CAIGTGVPYEQYF. The CDR3 region has the DNA TGTGCCATAGGGACAGGGGTTCCCTACGAGCAGTACTTC.

Comments on this clonotype: One junction end disagrees with the germline gene, perhaps due to a read error. The chain is built from TRBV27 and TRBJ1-4, with TRBD1 matching 11 bases. This CDR3 has 15 residues. The germline CDR1 and CDR2 sequences are MNHEY and SMNVEV (reference sequence). The CDR3 DNA follows: TGTGCCAGCAAGGACAGGGGGCCAAGGGTAGAAAAACGGTTTTTT. Protein sequence: CASKDRGPRVEKRFF.

V usage is TRBV5-1 and J usage is TRBJ2-7, with 7 positions matching TRBD1. Per germline, CDR1 SGHRS and CDR2 YFSETQ. V trimming: 5 bases; J trimming: 0 bases; junction bases outside the gene matches: 8. The CDR3 extends over 15 amino acids. CDR3 sequence (DNA): TGCGCCAGCAGGTTTTGGACAGGAGCCTCCTACGAGCAGTACTTC. It translates to CASRFWTGASYEQYF.

The CDR3 region has the DNA TGTGCCAGCAGGTCCACTGGCGGGGGACCCGGGGAGTGGTTTTTT. Residues: CASRSTGGGPGEWFF. V and J are TRBV12-3 or TRBV12-4 and TRBJ2-2; the match to TRBD2 covers 7 bases. The length of the CDR3 is 15 residues. The J segment lost 16 bases and the V segment lost 6 bases, leaving 20 bases of the junction unmatched.

This clonotype occurred a few times. The chain uses TRBV5-1 and TRBJ2-2; no clear D. Trimming cost V 0 bases and J 5 bases, with 8 bases left between them. CDR1 is SGHRS and CDR2 is YFSETQ in the germline V gene. CDR3 length: 14 residues. CDR3 loop: CASSLADLTGELFF. CDR3 DNA: TGCGCCAGCAGCTTGGCAGACCTTACCGGGGAGCTGTTTTTT.